Each of the 11 T cell receptor beta chains below was sequenced from the same sample in a study of T-cell reconstitution after alpha-beta-depleted transplantation in children. Unique molecular identifiers tagged the TCRbeta library. TCRdb redid the calling of the PCR reads with MiXCR, one entry per CDR3 protein. The table records around 700,000 distinct CDR3 sequences, about an eighth of them present only once. The sequencing here drew on PBMCs, taken before TCRalphabeta/CD19-depleted stem cell transplant. Receptors originate from a girl aged 2 to 10 with congenital amegakaryocytic thrombocytopenia, due to receive a stem cell transplant.

This clonotype was seen ten or more times. This chain uses TRBV29-1 with TRBJ2-4, with 7 bases that match TRBD2. This CDR3 is 17 amino acids long. Germline CDR1 reads SQVTM; CDR2 reads ANQGSEA. V was pared by 2 bases and J by 1 base, with 11 bases of the junction left unmatched. The CDR3 nucleotides read TGCAGCGTTGAAAGTGCTGCGGGGGTGGAGGCCAAAAACATTCAGTACTTC. It yields the protein CSVESAAGVEAKNIQYF.

This clonotype was observed a handful of times. The V call is TRBV3-1, the J call TRBJ2-7, with 11 positions matching TRBD2. The V gene end was trimmed by 0 bases and the J gene end by 6 bases; junction bases not matched to a gene: 10. Germline CDR1 reads LGHDT; CDR2 reads YNNKEL (reference sequence). The CDR3 is 17 residues long. DNA of the CDR3: TGTGCCAGCAGCCAAGACTCCTGGACTAGCGGGCAGGGCGAGCAGTACTTC. Amino acids: CASSQDSWTSGQGEQYF.

This clonotype was seen only a few times. At one end the junction does not follow the germline gene, possibly because of a read error. The chain uses TRBV6-5 and TRBJ2-1; tentative D call: TRBD2 (6 bases). Germline CDR1 MNHEY, CDR2 SVGAGI. The CDR3 is 17 residues long. Here the CDR3 DNA reads TGTGCCAGCAGTTATCGTTGGGCGGGGAGCTCCTACAATAAGCAGTTCTTC. Translation: CASSYRWAGSSYNKQFF.

The chain employs TRBV7-6 and TRBJ1-5, with D possibly TRBD1 on 5 matching bases. From germline, CDR1 is SGHVS and CDR2 FNYEAQ. V dropped 0 bases and J dropped 2 bases, with 11 bases sitting between them. The CDR3 extends over 16 amino acids. The CDR3 DNA reads TGTGCCAGCAGCTTAGCGATCGGGGGAGGCAATCAGCCCCAGCATTTT. Protein product: CASSLAIGGGNQPQHF.

V usage is TRBV3-1 and J usage is TRBJ1-3; TRBD1 matches at 7 bases. J was trimmed by 4 bases and V by 0 bases; bases with no gene match: 6. Germline V gene lookup returns CDR1 LGHDT and CDR2 YNNKEL (reference sequence). This CDR3 is 16 amino acids long. Here the CDR3 reads CASSQEGGLGGNTIYF. CDR3 in DNA: TGTGCCAGCAGCCAAGAAGGGGGCCTTGGAGGAAACACCATATATTTT. Full variable domain (missing parts from reference TRBV3-1 and TRBJ1-3): DTAVSQTPKYLVTQMGNDKSIKCEQNLGHDTMYWYKQDSKKFLKIMFSYNNKELIINETVPNRFSPKSPDKAHLNLHINSLELGDSAVYFCASSQEGGLGGNTIYFGEGSWLTVV.

The table lists this clonotype with a few counts. This chain joins TRBV25-1 and TRBJ2-5; D gene unclear. Between the trimmed V and J ends, which lost 8 bases and 5 bases, there was a span of 18 bases. The germline gives CDR1 MGHDK, CDR2 SYGVNS. The CDR3 runs 14 residues. CDR3 region: CASSVPGSLETQYF. The CDR3 bases are TGTGCCAGCTCAGTCCCAGGCAGCCTGGAGACCCAGTACTTC. Full variable domain (rest looked up from reference TRBV25-1 and TRBJ2-5): EADIYQTPRYLVIGTGKKITLECSQTMGHDKMYWYQQDPGMELHLIHYSYGVNSTEKGDLSSESTVSRIRTEHFPLTLESARPSHTSQYLCASSVPGSLETQYFGPGTRLLVL.

This clonotype was seen ten or more times. The V gene is TRBV12-3 or TRBV12-4, the J gene TRBJ2-5; the D gene is possibly TRBD1 (6 bases). V was pared by 8 bases and J by 1 base, with 14 bases between. The CDR3 extends over 14 amino acids. The CDR3 bases are TGTGCCAGCGGTGGACAGTACTCCCAAGAGACCCAGTACTTC. Translation gives CASGGQYSQETQYF.

This clonotype was detected many times. The rearrangement joins TRBV29-1 to TRBJ2-7; 9 bases are a match to TRBD1. Unmatched junction bases numbered 6, after V lost 2 bases and J lost 4 bases. CDR1 is SQVTM, CDR2 ANQGSEA, per germline. CDR3 length equals 14 residues. The CDR3 spells CSVELQGAGYEQYF. The CDR3 region has the DNA TGCAGCGTTGAATTACAGGGGGCCGGTTACGAGCAGTACTTC.

This clonotype was counted many times. CDR3 protein: CATSRDPDRGYEQYF. The CDR3 DNA is TGTGCCACCAGCAGAGATCCTGACAGGGGATACGAGCAGTACTTC. This chain uses TRBV15 with TRBJ2-7; 8 bases fit TRBD1. Germline trimming cut 0 bases from V and 4 bases from J; bases unmatched to any gene: 5. Per germline, CDR1 LNHNV and CDR2 YYDKDF (reference sequence). This CDR3 comprises 15 residues.

This chain uses TRBV5-1 with TRBJ2-1; possibly TRBD1 or TRBD2 for D (5 bases each). Trimming removed 4 bases at V and 10 bases at J, with 15 bases between. The CDR3 covers 13 residues. Germline loops: CDR1 SGHRS, CDR2 YFSETQ. This CDR3 reads CASSIRDPSEQFF. In DNA form, the CDR3 reads TGCGCCAGCAGCATACGGGACCCCTCGGAGCAGTTCTTC. Supplemented by reference TRBV5-1 and TRBJ2-1, the full variable domain reads KAGVTQTPRYLIKTRGQQVTLSCSPISGHRSVSWYQQTPGQGLQFLFEYFSETQRNKGNFPGRFSGRQFSNSRSEMNVSTLELGDSALYLCASSIRDPSEQFFGPGTRLTVL.

This clonotype was recorded many times. The chain links TRBV9 to TRBJ1-2; 8 bases align to TRBD1. This CDR3 spans 16 amino acids. Unmatched junction bases numbered 15, after V lost 3 bases and J lost 8 bases. Germline loops: CDR1 SGDLS, CDR2 YYNGEE. The CDR3 spells CASSARNRDRPLGYTF. The CDR3 coding sequence is TGTGCCAGCAGCGCTCGGAACCGGGACAGGCCCTTGGGCTACACCTTC.